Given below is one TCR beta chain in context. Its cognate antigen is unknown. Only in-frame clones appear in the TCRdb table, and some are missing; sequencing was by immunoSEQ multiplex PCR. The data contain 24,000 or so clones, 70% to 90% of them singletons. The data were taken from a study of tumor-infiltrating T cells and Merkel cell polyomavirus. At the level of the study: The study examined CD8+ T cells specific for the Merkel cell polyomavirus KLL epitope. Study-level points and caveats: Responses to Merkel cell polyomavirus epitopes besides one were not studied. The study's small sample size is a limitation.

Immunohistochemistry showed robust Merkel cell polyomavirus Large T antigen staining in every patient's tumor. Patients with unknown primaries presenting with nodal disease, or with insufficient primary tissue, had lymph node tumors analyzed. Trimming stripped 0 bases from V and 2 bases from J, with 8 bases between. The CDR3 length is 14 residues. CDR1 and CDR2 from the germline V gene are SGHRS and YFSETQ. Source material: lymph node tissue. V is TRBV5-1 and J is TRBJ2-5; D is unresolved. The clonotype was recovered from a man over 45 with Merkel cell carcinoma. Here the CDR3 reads CASSLAQTQETQYF. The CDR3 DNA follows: TGCGCCAGCAGCTTGGCGCAGACTCAAGAGACCCAGTACTTC.